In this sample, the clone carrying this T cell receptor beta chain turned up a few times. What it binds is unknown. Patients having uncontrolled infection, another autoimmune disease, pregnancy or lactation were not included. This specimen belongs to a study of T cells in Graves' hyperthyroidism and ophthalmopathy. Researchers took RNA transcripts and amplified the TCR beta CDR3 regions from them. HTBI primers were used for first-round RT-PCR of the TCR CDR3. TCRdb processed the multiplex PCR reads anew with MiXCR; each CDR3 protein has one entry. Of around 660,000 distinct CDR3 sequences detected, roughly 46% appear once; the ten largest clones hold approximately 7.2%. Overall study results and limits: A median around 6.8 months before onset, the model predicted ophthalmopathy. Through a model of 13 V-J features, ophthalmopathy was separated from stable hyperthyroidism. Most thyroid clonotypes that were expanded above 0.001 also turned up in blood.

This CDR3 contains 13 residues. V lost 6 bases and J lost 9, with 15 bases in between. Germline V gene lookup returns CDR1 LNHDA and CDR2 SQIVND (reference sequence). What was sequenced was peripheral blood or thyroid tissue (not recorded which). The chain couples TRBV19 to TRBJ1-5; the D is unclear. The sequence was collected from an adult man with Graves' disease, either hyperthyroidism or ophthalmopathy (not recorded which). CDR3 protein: CASRDPRERPQHF. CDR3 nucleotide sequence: TGTGCCAGTAGGGACCCCCGGGAACGGCCCCAGCATTTT.